This is a list of T cell receptor beta chains from one sample in a study of CD8 T cells in ankylosing spondylitis. MiXCR, run by TCRdb on the 5' RACE reads, gives a single entry per CDR3 protein. The table has over 95,000 distinct CDR3 sequences, about 7.7% seen once; the top ten hold roughly 9.9%. Sequencing was carried out using blood, either unsorted or a sorted T cell fraction (not recorded which). Receptors originate from a male donor with ankylosing spondylitis or in good health (not recorded which). CDR3s include the opening cysteine and the closing phenylalanine or tryptophan. The order of the fields is V gene, clone size, J gene, CDR3 protein. For some rows the clone size is stated as once, few or many, or as a class when expanded; others skip it.

>TRBV20-1|few|TRBJ1-1
CSASRGNTEAFF
>TRBV12-3/TRBV12-4|many|TRBJ2-4
CASSLALRPKNIQYF
>TRBV7-7|many|TRBJ2-2
CASSPRTGTNTGELFF
>TRBV5-1|few|TRBJ2-1
CASSLTPGLAGSSYNEQFF
>TRBV20-1|many|TRBJ2-1
CSAPGLAGGRSSYNEQFF
>TRBV7-2|few|TRBJ2-5
CASSRPGLASQETQYF
>TRBV27|many|TRBJ2-3
CASSLGAGYEDTQYF
>TRBV7-9|few|TRBJ2-7
CASSVGTRAYEQYF
>TRBV20-1|many|TRBJ1-1
CSAAPMNTEAFF
>TRBV11-3|many|TRBJ2-1
CASSRPGSSSYNEQFF
>TRBV20-1|many|TRBJ2-2
CSARRRGRVGELFF
>TRBV20-1|-|TRBJ2-5
CSARDLAGGRETQYF
>TRBV16|many|TRBJ1-2
CASSQSSAANYGYTF
>TRBV23-1|-|TRBJ2-4
CASSHGGLAGNIQYF
>TRBV29-1|many|TRBJ2-3
CSATGGAVAGGYFTDTQYF
>TRBV5-1|many|TRBJ1-1
CASSLVPANTEAFF
>TRBV4-3|-|TRBJ2-7
CASSLGTGSYEQYF
>TRBV27|-|TRBJ2-7
CASSLTWGIYNEQYF
>TRBV29-1|many|TRBJ2-7
CSVEDVGRGLLEQYF
>TRBV5-5|-|TRBJ2-3
CASSLAPILDTQYF
>TRBV4-1|many|TRBJ2-3
CASSQDAHGTVTDTQYF
>TRBV12-3/TRBV12-4|-|TRBJ2-1
CASSLLPRDRNNEQFF
>TRBV11-2|-|TRBJ1-2
CASSPNTGNYGYTF
>TRBV29-1|many|TRBJ2-7
CSAAPSSYEQYF
>TRBV7-6|many|TRBJ2-2
CASRASGRGPTGELFF
>TRBV20-1|many|TRBJ2-5
CSARDLGPETQYF
>TRBV4-2|many|TRBJ2-2
CASSQESLGVGNTGELFF
>TRBV7-2|-|TRBJ2-3
CASSLGSARSSTDTQYF
>TRBV21-1|-|TRBJ1-3
CASSKAGQGNTIYF
>TRBV20-1|few|TRBJ2-1
CSARVRAGQFF
>TRBV6-1|many|TRBJ1-1
CASSLTISAGTEAFF
>TRBV20-1|many|TRBJ1-1
CSASKGSNTEAFF
>TRBV18|-|TRBJ2-1
CASSRARQTSGHNEQFF
>TRBV29-1|many|TRBJ1-1
CSVPKDGNTEAFF
>TRBV12-3/TRBV12-4|many|TRBJ2-2
CASSPVGSGELFF
>TRBV10-3|-|TRBJ2-7
CAFRAQGADEQCF
>TRBV4-1|many|TRBJ2-1
CASSQTSARYNEQFF
>TRBV12-3/TRBV12-4|many|TRBJ1-1
CASSKPGQGNTEAFF
>TRBV29-1|many|TRBJ2-5
CSVERQGRETQYF
>TRBV20-1|many|TRBJ1-5
CSAREDADQPQHF
>TRBV20-1|many|TRBJ2-1
CSAPRDWKYNEQFF
>TRBV20-1|many|TRBJ1-6
CSAVGVRNSPLHF
>TRBV29-1|many|TRBJ1-1
CSARPGQEPYTEAFF
>TRBV5-1|many|TRBJ1-1
CASSLGGTTEAFF
>TRBV10-3|many|TRBJ2-3
CAIGRDRSTDTQYF
>TRBV7-2|many|TRBJ1-2
CASSSSPTGFYGYTF
>TRBV7-2|few|TRBJ2-3
CASSLGRDTDTQYF
>TRBV20-1|many|TRBJ1-5
CSATKDRVNQPQHF
>TRBV4-3|many|TRBJ2-5
CASSQDAPPTGAQYF
>TRBV27|many|TRBJ2-1
CASSLSNEQFF
>TRBV5-5|many|TRBJ2-2
CASSLNTGELFF